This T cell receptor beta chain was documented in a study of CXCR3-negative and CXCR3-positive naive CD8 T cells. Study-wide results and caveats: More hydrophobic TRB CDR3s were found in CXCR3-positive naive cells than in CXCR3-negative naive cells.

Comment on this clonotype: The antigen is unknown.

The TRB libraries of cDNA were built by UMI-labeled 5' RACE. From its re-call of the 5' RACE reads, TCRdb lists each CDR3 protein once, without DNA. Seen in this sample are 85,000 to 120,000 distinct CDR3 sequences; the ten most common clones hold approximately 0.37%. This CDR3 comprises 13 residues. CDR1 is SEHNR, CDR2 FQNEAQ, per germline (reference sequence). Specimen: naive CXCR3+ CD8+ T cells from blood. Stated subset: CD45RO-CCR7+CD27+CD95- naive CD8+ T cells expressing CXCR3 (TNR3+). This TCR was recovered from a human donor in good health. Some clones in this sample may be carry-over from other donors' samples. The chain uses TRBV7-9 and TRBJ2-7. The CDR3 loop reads CASSSGQLYEQYF.